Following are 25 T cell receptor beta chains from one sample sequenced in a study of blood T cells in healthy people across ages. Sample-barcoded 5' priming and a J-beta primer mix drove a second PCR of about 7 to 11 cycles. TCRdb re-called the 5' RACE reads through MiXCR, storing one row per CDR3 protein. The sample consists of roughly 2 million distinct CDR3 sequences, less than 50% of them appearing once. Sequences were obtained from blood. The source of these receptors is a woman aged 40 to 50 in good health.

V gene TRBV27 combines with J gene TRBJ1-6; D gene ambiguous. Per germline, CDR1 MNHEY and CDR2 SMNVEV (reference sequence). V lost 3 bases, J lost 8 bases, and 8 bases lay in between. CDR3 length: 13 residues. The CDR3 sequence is CASSLVFDSPLHF. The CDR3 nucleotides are TGTGCCAGCAGTTTGGTATTCGATTCACCCCTCCACTTT.

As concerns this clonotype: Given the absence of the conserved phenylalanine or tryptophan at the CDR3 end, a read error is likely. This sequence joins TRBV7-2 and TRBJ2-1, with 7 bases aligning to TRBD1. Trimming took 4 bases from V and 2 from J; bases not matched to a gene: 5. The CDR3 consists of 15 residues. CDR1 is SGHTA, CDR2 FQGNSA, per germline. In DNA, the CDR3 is TGTGCCAGCAGCTCTGCGACAGGGCCCTACAATGAGCAGTTCCTC. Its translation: CASSSATGPYNEQFL.

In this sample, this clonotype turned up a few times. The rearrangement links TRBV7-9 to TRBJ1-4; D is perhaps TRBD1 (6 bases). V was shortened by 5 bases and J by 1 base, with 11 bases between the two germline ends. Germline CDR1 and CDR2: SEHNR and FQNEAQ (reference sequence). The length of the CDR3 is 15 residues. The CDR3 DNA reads TGTGCCAGCAGCGACGCACAGGGAACTAATGAAAAACTGTTTTTT. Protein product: CASSDAQGTNEKLFF.

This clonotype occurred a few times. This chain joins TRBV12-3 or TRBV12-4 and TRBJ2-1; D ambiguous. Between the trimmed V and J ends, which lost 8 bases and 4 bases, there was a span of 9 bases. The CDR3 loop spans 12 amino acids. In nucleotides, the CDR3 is TGTGCCAGCCGGTTAGGTTACAATGAGCAGTTCTTC. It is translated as CASRLGYNEQFF.

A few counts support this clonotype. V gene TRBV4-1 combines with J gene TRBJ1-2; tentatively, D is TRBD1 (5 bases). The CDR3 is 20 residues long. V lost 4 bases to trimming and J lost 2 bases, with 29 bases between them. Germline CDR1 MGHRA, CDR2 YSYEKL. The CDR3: CASSLQAGLGSEPENYGYTF. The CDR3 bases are TGCGCCAGCAGCCTCCAGGCAGGGCTAGGAAGTGAGCCCGAAAACTATGGCTACACCTTC.

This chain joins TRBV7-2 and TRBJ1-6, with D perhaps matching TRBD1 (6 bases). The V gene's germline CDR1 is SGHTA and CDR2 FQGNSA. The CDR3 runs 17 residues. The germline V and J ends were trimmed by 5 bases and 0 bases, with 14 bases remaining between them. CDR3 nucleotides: TGTGCCAGCAGCCTCCCCGAGGGGGGCTCCTATAATTCACCCCTCCACTTT. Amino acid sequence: CASSLPEGGSYNSPLHF.

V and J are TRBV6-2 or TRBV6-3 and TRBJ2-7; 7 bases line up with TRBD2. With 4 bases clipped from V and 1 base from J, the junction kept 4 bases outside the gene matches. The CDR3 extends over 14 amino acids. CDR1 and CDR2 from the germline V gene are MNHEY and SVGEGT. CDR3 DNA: TGTGCCAGCAGTTCCGGGACTAATTCCTACGAGCAGTACTTC. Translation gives CASSSGTNSYEQYF.

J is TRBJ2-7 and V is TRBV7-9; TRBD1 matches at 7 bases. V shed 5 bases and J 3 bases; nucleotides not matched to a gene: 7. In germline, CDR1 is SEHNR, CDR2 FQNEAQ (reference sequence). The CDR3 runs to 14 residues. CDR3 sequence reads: CASSPGTDLYEQYF. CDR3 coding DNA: TGTGCCAGCAGCCCAGGGACAGACCTCTACGAGCAGTACTTC.

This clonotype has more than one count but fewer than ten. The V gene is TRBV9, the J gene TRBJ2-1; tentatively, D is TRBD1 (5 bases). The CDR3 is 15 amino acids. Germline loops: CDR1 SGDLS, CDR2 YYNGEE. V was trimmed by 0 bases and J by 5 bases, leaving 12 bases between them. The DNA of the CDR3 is TGTGCCAGCAGCGTAGGTATCAGGGAAGACAATGAGCAGTTCTTC. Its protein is CASSVGIREDNEQFF.

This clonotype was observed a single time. The CDR3 coding sequence is TGCGCCAGCAGCCAAGCCGGACTAGGGTGGGACGAGCAGTACTTC. Translated, it gives CASSQAGLGWDEQYF. The rearrangement joins TRBV4-3 to TRBJ2-4, with 7 bases identical to TRBD2. TRBJ2-7 matches the DNA end more closely, so the J call is doubtful. CDR1 and CDR2 from the germline V gene are LGHNA and YSLEER. This CDR3 comprises 15 residues.

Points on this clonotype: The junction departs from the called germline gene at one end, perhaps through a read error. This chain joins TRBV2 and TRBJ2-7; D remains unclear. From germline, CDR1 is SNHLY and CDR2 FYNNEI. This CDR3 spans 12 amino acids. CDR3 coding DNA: TGTGCCAGCAGTGAAGGGTCCTTCGAGCAGTACTTC. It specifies CASSEGSFEQYF.

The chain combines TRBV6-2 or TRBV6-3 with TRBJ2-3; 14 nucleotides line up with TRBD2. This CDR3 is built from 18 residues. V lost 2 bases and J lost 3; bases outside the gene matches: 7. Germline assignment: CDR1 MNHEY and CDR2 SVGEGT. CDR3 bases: TGTGCCAGCAGTTACCTTCTGACTAGCGGGGGGGCTACAGATACGCAGTATTTT. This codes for CASSYLLTSGGATDTQYF.

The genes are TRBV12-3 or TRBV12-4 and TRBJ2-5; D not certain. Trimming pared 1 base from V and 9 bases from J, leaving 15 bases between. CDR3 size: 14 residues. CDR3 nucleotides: TGTGCCAGCAGTTTAGTGTCTGTTAAACAGCCCCAGTACTTC. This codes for CASSLVSVKQPQYF.

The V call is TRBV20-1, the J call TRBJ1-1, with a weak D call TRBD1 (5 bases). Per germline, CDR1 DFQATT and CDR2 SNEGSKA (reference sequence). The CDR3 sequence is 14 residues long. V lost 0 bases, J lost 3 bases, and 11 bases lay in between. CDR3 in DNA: TGCAGTGCTAGAGAGGCTGAGGGGTACACTGAAGCTTTCTTT. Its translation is CSAREAEGYTEAFF.

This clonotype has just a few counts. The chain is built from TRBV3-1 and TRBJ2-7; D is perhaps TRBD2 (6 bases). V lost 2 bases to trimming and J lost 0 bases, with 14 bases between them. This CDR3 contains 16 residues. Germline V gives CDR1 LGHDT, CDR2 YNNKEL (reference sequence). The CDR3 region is CASSQIRAGTSYEQYF. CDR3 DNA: TGTGCCAGCAGCCAAATCCGGGCGGGGACCTCCTACGAGCAGTACTTC.

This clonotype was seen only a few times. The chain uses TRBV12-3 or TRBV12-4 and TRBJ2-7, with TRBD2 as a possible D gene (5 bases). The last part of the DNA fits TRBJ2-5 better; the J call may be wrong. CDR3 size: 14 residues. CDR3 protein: CASSPGSRRETQYF. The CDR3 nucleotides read TGTGCCAGCAGCCCCGGGTCTCGGAGGGAGACCCAGTACTTC.

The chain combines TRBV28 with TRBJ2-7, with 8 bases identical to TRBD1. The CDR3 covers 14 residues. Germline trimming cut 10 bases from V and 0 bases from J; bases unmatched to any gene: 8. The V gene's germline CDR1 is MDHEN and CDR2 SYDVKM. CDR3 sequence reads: CAIRGQGPSYEQYF. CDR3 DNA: TGTGCCATCCGCGGACAGGGTCCCTCCTACGAGCAGTACTTC. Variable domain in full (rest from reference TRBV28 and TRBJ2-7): DVKVTQSSRYLVKRTGEKVFLECVQDMDHENMFWYRQDPGLGLRLIYFSYDVKMKEKGDIPEGYSVSREKKERFSLILESASTNQTSMYLCAIRGQGPSYEQYFGPGTRLTVT.

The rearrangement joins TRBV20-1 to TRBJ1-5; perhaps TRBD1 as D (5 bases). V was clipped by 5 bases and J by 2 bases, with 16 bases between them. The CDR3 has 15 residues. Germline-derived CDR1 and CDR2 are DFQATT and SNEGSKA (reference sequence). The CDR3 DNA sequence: TGCAGTGCTCCTGCTGTGGGGGGAGGCAATCAGCCCCAGCATTTT. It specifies CSAPAVGGGNQPQHF.

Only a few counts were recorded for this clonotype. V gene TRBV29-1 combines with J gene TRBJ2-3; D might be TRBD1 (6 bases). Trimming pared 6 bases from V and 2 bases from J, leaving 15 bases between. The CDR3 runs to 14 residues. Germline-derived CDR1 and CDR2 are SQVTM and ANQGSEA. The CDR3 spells CSVAPTGNTDTQYF. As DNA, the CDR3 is TGCAGCGTCGCCCCGACAGGAAACACAGATACGCAGTATTTT.

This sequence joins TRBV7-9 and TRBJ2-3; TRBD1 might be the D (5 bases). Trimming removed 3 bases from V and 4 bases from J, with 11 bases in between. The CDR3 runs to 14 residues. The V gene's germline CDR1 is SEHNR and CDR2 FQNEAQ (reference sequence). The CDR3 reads CASSLDTSPDTQYF. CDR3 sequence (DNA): TGTGCCAGCAGCTTGGACACTTCGCCAGATACGCAGTATTTT.

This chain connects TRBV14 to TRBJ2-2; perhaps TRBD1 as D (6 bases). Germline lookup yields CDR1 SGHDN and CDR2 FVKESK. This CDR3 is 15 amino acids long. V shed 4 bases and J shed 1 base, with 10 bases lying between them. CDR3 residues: CASSRDILNTGELFF. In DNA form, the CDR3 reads TGTGCCAGCAGCCGGGACATCTTGAACACCGGGGAGCTGTTTTTT.

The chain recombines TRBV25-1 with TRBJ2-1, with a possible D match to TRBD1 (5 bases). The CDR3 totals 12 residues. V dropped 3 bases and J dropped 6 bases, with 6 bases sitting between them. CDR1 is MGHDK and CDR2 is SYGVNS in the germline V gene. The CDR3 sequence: CASSDRVNEQFF. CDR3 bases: TGTGCCAGCAGTGACAGGGTCAATGAGCAGTTCTTC.

The CDR3 region is CSARDPDRSFSGANVLTF. CDR3 DNA sequence: TGCAGTGCTAGAGATCCGGACAGGAGTTTCTCTGGGGCCAACGTCCTGACTTTC. The chain combines TRBV20-1 with TRBJ2-6, with TRBD1 matching over 7 bases. This CDR3 is 18 amino acids long. The germline V gene encodes CDR1 DFQATT and CDR2 SNEGSKA (reference sequence). V lost 0 bases, J lost 0 bases, and 8 bases stayed unmatched.

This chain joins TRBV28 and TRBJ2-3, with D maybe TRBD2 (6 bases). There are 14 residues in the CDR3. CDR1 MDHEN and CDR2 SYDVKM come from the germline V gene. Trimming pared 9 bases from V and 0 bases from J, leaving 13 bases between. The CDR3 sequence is CASLGGPSTDTQYF. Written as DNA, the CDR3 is TGTGCCAGTCTGGGGGGACCTAGCACAGATACGCAGTATTTT.

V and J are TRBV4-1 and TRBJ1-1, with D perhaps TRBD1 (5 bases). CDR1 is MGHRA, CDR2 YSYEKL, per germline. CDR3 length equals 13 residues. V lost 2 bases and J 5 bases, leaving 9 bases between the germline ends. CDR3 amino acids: CASSQPTGTEAFF. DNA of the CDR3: TGCGCCAGCAGCCAACCCACAGGTACTGAAGCTTTCTTT.